These 20 T cell receptor beta chains share one sample of origin, sequenced in a study of beta chain features in type 1 diabetes. cDNA synthesis used the whole RNA isolate, giving expressed TCRB sequences. This table comes from immunoSEQ multiplex PCR, and its TCRdb copy is limited to in-frame clones, with some not included. The data hold 200,000 to 250,000 clones, with 68% observed a single time. The sample consisted of naive CD4+ T cells from blood. All receptors derive from a man aged 25 to 40 in good health.

The CDR3 loop reads CASSRDLGANVLTF. The DNA of the CDR3 is TGCGCCAGCAGCCGAGACTTAGGGGCCAACGTCCTGACTTTC. This chain uses TRBV4-3 with TRBJ2-6; D gene ambiguous. The V end lost 4 bases, the J end lost 4 bases, and 8 bases lay between the germline ends. CDR1 LGHNA and CDR2 YSLEER come from the germline V gene. The CDR3 is made up of 14 amino acids.

This clone was seen more than once but under ten times. CDR3: CSAHSRGGFTEAFF. The CDR3 DNA reads as TGCAGCGCCCACAGCAGGGGAGGTTTCACTGAAGCTTTCTTT. The gene calls are TRBV29-1 and TRBJ1-1; possible D gene TRBD1, 6 bases. This CDR3 region has 14 residues. CDR1 SQVTM and CDR2 ANQGSEA come from the germline V gene. V gave up 7 bases and J gave up 4 bases, with 19 bases separating them.

This clone appeared a few times. The sample contains more than one DNA sequence encoding this CDR3. The chain uses TRBV7-2 and TRBJ2-7; D call uncertain. V dropped 5 bases and J dropped 1 base, with 3 bases sitting between them. The CDR3 is 11 amino acids. Germline V lookup: CDR1 SGHTA, CDR2 FQGNSA. The CDR3 DNA reads as TGTGCCAGCAGCCCATCCTACGAGCAGTACTTC. Protein: CASSPSYEQYF.

The genes are TRBV30 and TRBJ1-5; a possible D gene is TRBD1 (5 bases). The CDR3 is 13 amino acids. The germline gives CDR1 GTSNPN, CDR2 SVGIG (reference sequence). Trimming shortened V by 3 bases and J by 4 bases, and 10 bases separated the two germline ends. CDR3 sequence (DNA): TGTGCCTGGAGGGGCAGGGCGAATCAGCCCCAGCATTTT. Translation gives CAWRGRANQPQHF.

The chain carries TRBV6-6 and TRBJ2-1; D gene unclear. The V gene's germline CDR1 is MNHNY and CDR2 SVGAGI (reference sequence). The CDR3 is made up of 13 amino acids. V was clipped by 7 bases and J by 4 bases, with 11 bases between them. For the CDR3, the DNA is TGTGCCAGCACCCGACGTGGGTACAATGAGCAGTTCTTC. It translates to CASTRRGYNEQFF.

The rearrangement links TRBV7-9 to TRBJ1-2; D is uncertain. The CDR3 totals 15 residues. From germline, CDR1 is SEHNR and CDR2 FQNEAQ (reference sequence). V was trimmed by 2 bases and J by 0 bases, leaving 10 bases between them. The DNA for the CDR3 is TGTGCCAGCAGCTTAAATCCCGGTCCTAACTATGGCTACACCTTC. Translated, it gives CASSLNPGPNYGYTF.

This rearrangement joins TRBV7-2 to TRBJ2-4, with a weak D call TRBD2 (6 bases). V was cut by 3 bases and J by 3 bases, with 21 bases left in between. The CDR3 spans 18 residues. The germline gives CDR1 SGHTA, CDR2 FQGNSA. CDR3 DNA sequence: TGTGCCAGCAGCTTCCCAAGGTGGCGGGGTATTGACAAAAACATTCAGTACTTC. Its translation: CASSFPRWRGIDKNIQYF.

The J gene is TRBJ2-1, the V gene TRBV9, with 9 bases aligning to TRBD2. The junction had 3 bases not matched to a gene; V was cut back by 5 bases and J by 3 bases. The CDR3 is 14 residues long. The V gene's germline CDR1 is SGDLS and CDR2 YYNGEE. The CDR3 spells CASSQREVYNEQFF. CDR3 nucleotides: TGTGCCAGCAGTCAGCGGGAGGTCTACAATGAGCAGTTCTTC.

The V gene is TRBV6-1, the J gene TRBJ1-2, with D perhaps matching TRBD1 (5 bases). V gave up 4 bases and J gave up 3 bases, with 18 bases separating them. The germline gives CDR1 MNHNS, CDR2 SASEGT. The CDR3 extends over 16 amino acids. The CDR3 here is CASSGTGTGDYYGYTF. The CDR3, as DNA: TGTGCCAGCAGTGGAACCGGGACGGGGGATTACTATGGCTACACCTTC.

The rearrangement uses TRBV7-2 and TRBJ2-3, with 7 nucleotides matching TRBD1. The J segment lost 4 bases and the V segment lost 5 bases, leaving 6 bases of the junction unmatched. In germline, CDR1 is SGHTA, CDR2 FQGNSA. This CDR3 has 14 amino acids. CDR3 nucleotide sequence: TGTGCCAGCAGCCCGGGGACAGCGCCAGATACGCAGTATTTT. Residues: CASSPGTAPDTQYF.

V gene TRBV29-1 combines with J gene TRBJ2-3, with D possibly being TRBD1 (7 bases). CDR1 and CDR2 (germline): SQVTM, ANQGSEA. CDR3 length: 17 amino acids. The V gene lost 0 bases and the J gene lost 6 bases, with 22 bases spanning the gap. CDR3 coding DNA: TGCAGCGTTGAAGATTTGGTGCGGAGACAGGGAGGCGATACGCAGTATTTT. Protein sequence: CSVEDLVRRQGGDTQYF.

The V gene is TRBV29-1, the J gene TRBJ2-7; a weak D match, TRBD2 (6 bases). The ends were cut back, 3 bases at V and 3 bases at J, with 12 bases in the middle. The germline V gene encodes CDR1 SQVTM and CDR2 ANQGSEA. The CDR3 covers 13 residues. The CDR3 DNA sequence: TGCAGCGTTGAGACCGGCGGGATCTACGAGCAGTACTTC. Its translation: CSVETGGIYEQYF.

The chain is built from TRBV30 and TRBJ1-1; 7 positions agree with TRBD1. The germline CDR1 and CDR2 sequences are GTSNPN and SVGIG (reference sequence). This CDR3 is built from 11 residues. The junction had 6 bases not matched to a gene; V was cut back by 0 bases and J by 14 bases. The CDR3 coding sequence is TGTGCCTGGAGTGTACTGGACAGGCCGTTCTTT. Amino acid sequence: CAWSVLDRPFF.

The chain has TRBV25-1 and TRBJ2-7, with D possibly matching TRBD2 (6 bases). CDR3 size: 13 residues. The germline gives CDR1 MGHDK, CDR2 SYGVNS. The V end lost 2 bases, the J end lost 3 bases, and 8 bases lay between the germline ends. The CDR3 region has the DNA TGTGCCAGCAGTGAAGGGGGGTTCTACGAGCAGTACTTC. Residues: CASSEGGFYEQYF.

The chain uses TRBV6-6 and TRBJ2-7; D call uncertain. The CDR3 totals 13 residues. Germline V gene lookup returns CDR1 MNHNY and CDR2 SVGAGI (reference sequence). The germline V and J ends were trimmed by 0 bases and 1 base, with 4 bases remaining between them. This CDR3 is CASSYSRSYEQYF. The CDR3, as DNA: TGTGCCAGCAGTTACTCTAGGTCCTACGAGCAGTACTTC.

The chain joins TRBV28 to TRBJ2-7; 11 bases align to TRBD2. The CDR3 contains 20 residues. J lost 3 bases, V lost 3 bases, and 19 bases had no gene match. Looked up from germline, CDR1 is MDHEN and CDR2 is SYDVKM. The CDR3 DNA sequence: TGTGCCAGCAGTTTTTGGCAGGGGATGGCTAGCGGGAGGCCTCGCTACGAGCAGTACTTC. Amino acids: CASSFWQGMASGRPRYEQYF.

The chain is built from TRBV14 and TRBJ2-6; D is unresolved. The CDR3 contains 14 residues. CDR1 is SGHDN and CDR2 is FVKESK in the germline V gene. The V end was cut by 4 bases, the J end by 3 bases, with 7 bases between. CDR3 amino acids: CASSLGYGANVLTF. In nucleotides, the CDR3 is TGTGCCAGCAGCCTTGGGTATGGGGCCAACGTCCTGACTTTC. Based on the CDR3 plus reference TRBV14 and TRBJ2-6, the full variable domain is EAGVTQFPSHSVIEKGQTVTLRCDPISGHDNLYWYRRVMGKEIKFLLHFVKESKQDESGMPNNRFLAERTGGTYSTLKVQPAELEDSGVYFCASSLGYGANVLTFGAGSRLTVL.

The chain employs TRBV30 and TRBJ2-1; a weak D match, TRBD2 (5 bases). This CDR3 contains 13 residues. Germline lookup yields CDR1 GTSNPN and CDR2 SVGIG (reference sequence). V gave up 0 bases and J gave up 7 bases, with 10 bases separating them. The CDR3 loop is CAWSVRVANEQFF. As DNA, the CDR3 is TGTGCCTGGAGTGTGAGGGTAGCGAATGAGCAGTTCTTC.

This chain connects TRBV10-2 to TRBJ2-6; D gene uncertain. V lost 9 bases to trimming and J lost 4 bases, with 10 bases between them. The CDR3 loop spans 13 amino acids. Germline CDR1 WSHSY, CDR2 SAAADI. CDR3 bases: TGCGCCAGGAGAGAATCCGGGGCCAACGTCCTGACTTTC. This translates into CARRESGANVLTF.

The V call is TRBV18, the J call TRBJ2-3, with 7 positions matching TRBD2. Losses at the gene ends were 6 bases for V and 2 bases for J; bases not matched to a gene: 11. This CDR3 is 16 amino acids long. The V gene's germline CDR1 is KGHSH and CDR2 LQKENI. CDR3 nucleotide sequence: TGTGCCAGCTCCCTTCTCCTAGCGGACTACACAGATACGCAGTATTTT. Its protein product is CASSLLLADYTDTQYF.